The 3 T cell receptor beta chains reported below all come from one sample, sequenced in a study of regulatory T cells in long-lasting Graves disease. Sequencing libraries for TCR beta were prepared with iRepertoire HTBI primers and Arm-PCR of CDR3 regions. TCRdb re-called the multiplex PCR reads through MiXCR, storing one row per CDR3 protein. Of hundreds of thousands of distinct CDR3 sequences in the sample, approximately 12% were seen once. As to time point: newly diagnosed GD, antithyroid drugs for less than 3 months. RNA extracted from PBMCs served as the sequencing template. These same records also appear under a second study, on T cells in Graves' hyperthyroidism and ophthalmopathy.

This specimen consisted of peripheral blood mononuclear cells (PBMCs), obtained at new diagnosis, from a patient treated with antithyroid drugs. These receptors all come from a man in his thirties or forties with Graves disease.

This sequence joins TRBV4-1 and TRBJ1-6; D is perhaps TRBD1 (5 bases). From germline, CDR1 is MGHRA and CDR2 YSYEKL. Between the trimmed V and J ends, which lost 1 base and 1 base, there was a span of 11 bases. The CDR3 is 17 residues long. The CDR3 DNA is TGCGCCAGCAGCCAAGGGGGCGGAGGTTCCTATAATTCACCCCTCCACTTT. It is translated as CASSQGGGGSYNSPLHF.

This clonotype came up many times. V gene TRBV12-3 or TRBV12-4 combines with J gene TRBJ2-5, with 12 bases identical to TRBD1. Trimming at V came to 6 bases and at J to 4 bases, leaving 12 bases not matched to a gene. The CDR3 has 17 residues. CDR3 sequence: CASSPPRDRGLLETQYF. CDR3 nucleotide sequence: TGTGCCAGCAGCCCGCCCCGGGACAGGGGGCTTTTAGAGACCCAGTACTTC.

This clonotype was picked up a small number of times. The chain carries TRBV19 and TRBJ2-1, with 13 bases matching TRBD2. J lost 8 bases, V lost 10 bases, and 11 bases had no gene match. This CDR3 is 15 amino acids long. Germline V gives CDR1 LNHDA, CDR2 SQIVND (reference sequence). CDR3 residues: CATSKTSGRAYEQFF. The CDR3 coding sequence is TGTGCCACCTCGAAAACTAGCGGGAGGGCCTATGAGCAGTTCTTC.